This TCR beta chain stems from a study of beta chain features in type 1 diabetes. Blood was drawn once from each donor into heparinised tubes. The draws averaged about 120 mL. General observations from the study: Researchers cautioned that cDNA sequencing could over-represent cells with high TCR expression. Within each of all four CD4+ subsets, Type 1 diabetes patients had TCRB CDR3s that were moderately but significantly shorter.

Comments on this clone: Antigen specificity is unknown.

The whole isolated RNA underwent reverse transcription, so sequencing captured expressed TCRB transcripts. There were several million reads on average in the naive, central memory and regulatory T cell samples. Using immunoSEQ multiplex PCR, the repertoire was profiled, and TCRdb retains in-frame clones only, with some absent. This table holds 330,000 or so clones, 10% to 15% found once. The sequence was collected from a woman younger than 30 with type 1 diabetes. Sequenced: naive CD4+ T cells from blood.

CDR3 loop: CASSWGAGELFF. The DNA for the CDR3 is TGTGCCAGCAGCTGGGGGGCCGGGGAGCTGTTTTTT. The chain is built from TRBV11-3 and TRBJ2-2, with D perhaps TRBD2 (6 bases). CDR1 SGHNT and CDR2 YENEEA come from the germline V gene. V gave up 4 bases and J gave up 6 bases, with 6 bases separating them. CDR3 length: 12 residues.